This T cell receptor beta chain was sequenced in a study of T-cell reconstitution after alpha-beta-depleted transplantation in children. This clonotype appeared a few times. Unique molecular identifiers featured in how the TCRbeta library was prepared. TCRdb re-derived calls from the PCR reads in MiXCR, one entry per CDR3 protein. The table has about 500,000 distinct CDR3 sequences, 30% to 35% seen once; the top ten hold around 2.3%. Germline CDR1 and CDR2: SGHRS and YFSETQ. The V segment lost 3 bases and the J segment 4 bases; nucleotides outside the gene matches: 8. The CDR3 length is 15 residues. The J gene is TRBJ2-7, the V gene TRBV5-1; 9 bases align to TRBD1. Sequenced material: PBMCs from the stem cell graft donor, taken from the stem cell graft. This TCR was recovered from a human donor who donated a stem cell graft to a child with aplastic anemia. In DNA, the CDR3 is TGCGCCAGCAGCTGGGACAGGGCGCCCCTGTACGAGCAGTACTTC. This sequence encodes CASSWDRAPLYEQYF.